Shown below are 9 T cell receptor beta chains from a single sample sequenced in a study of blood T cell repertoires in COVID-19. Measured with immunoSEQ multiplex PCR; TCRdb has only the in-frame clones, and not every one. The repertoire consists of 90,000 to 120,000 clones, with about 89% occurring once and the leading ten covering 4.5% to 6%. Sequencing input: peripheral blood. The source of these receptors is a man aged 35 to 55 with active or convalescent COVID-19.

The CDR3 DNA reads as TGCGCCAGCAGCTCCATCGGGGAGGGTGGGTATGAGACGCAGTATTTT. It codes for CASSSIGEGGYETQYF. This chain connects TRBV5-1 to TRBJ2-3; the match to TRBD2 covers 7 bases. Germline-derived CDR1 and CDR2 are SGHRS and YFSETQ. Trimming at V came to 3 bases and at J to 9 bases, leaving 16 bases not matched to a gene. The CDR3 totals 16 residues.

V gene TRBV27 combines with J gene TRBJ2-2; 12 positions match TRBD2. CDR1 and CDR2 (germline): MNHEY, SMNVEV (reference sequence). Trimming removed 3 bases from V and 7 bases from J; junction bases left unmatched: 9. CDR3 length equals 17 residues. Written as DNA, the CDR3 is TGTGCCAGCAGTTTTCTCCGACTAGCGGGAGTTGACGGGGAGCTGTTTTTT. It yields the protein CASSFLRLAGVDGELFF.

The chain links TRBV3-1 (or the pseudogene TRBV3-2) to TRBJ1-2, with D possibly TRBD1 on 5 matching bases. V lost 0 bases to trimming and J lost 3 bases, with 17 bases between them. Germline loops: CDR1 LGHDT, CDR2 YNNKEL (reference sequence). This CDR3 is 17 amino acids long. In nucleotides, the CDR3 is TGTGCCAGCAGCCAAGAGCTCCCAGGGAGGTGGGACTATGGCTACACCTTC. Translation gives CASSQELPGRWDYGYTF.

The chain couples TRBV7-9 to TRBJ2-7; 8 bases align to TRBD1. The length of the CDR3 is 13 residues. CDR1 is SEHNR, CDR2 FQNEAQ, per germline (reference sequence). V shed 8 bases, J shed 0 bases, and the junction held 3 bases outside the gene matches. CDR3 amino acids: CASEQGASYEQYF. CDR3 DNA sequence: TGTGCCAGCGAGCAGGGGGCCTCCTACGAGCAGTACTTC.

The chain combines TRBV5-6 with TRBJ1-1, with TRBD1 matching over 7 bases. Trimming removed 4 bases from V and 4 bases from J; junction bases left unmatched: 7. The CDR3 consists of 14 residues. Germline-derived CDR1 and CDR2 are SGHDT and YYEEEE. CDR3: CASSGYRGSTEAFF. In nucleotides, the CDR3 is TGTGCCAGCAGCGGCTACAGGGGCTCCACTGAAGCTTTCTTT.

The rearrangement uses TRBV9 and TRBJ2-1; D might be TRBD1 (6 bases). Germline V gene data show CDR1 as SGDLS and CDR2 as YYNGEE. Trimming pared 1 base from V and 4 bases from J, leaving 6 bases between. CDR3 size: 13 residues. CDR3 sequence (DNA): TGTGCCAGCAGCGTACAGGGGTACAATGAGCAGTTCTTC. Residues: CASSVQGYNEQFF.

The count of this clone is one. This sequence joins TRBV21-1 and TRBJ1-1. TRBV21-1 corresponds to a pseudogene. There are 15 residues in the CDR3. The CDR3 protein is CASSSRLDMNTEAFF. Here the CDR3 DNA reads TGTGCCAGCAGCTCCCGGTTAGATATGAACACTGAAGCTTTCTTT.

The chain has TRBV7-2 and TRBJ2-7, with D possibly matching TRBD1 (5 bases). With 5 bases removed from V and 3 bases from J, the gap between germline ends came to 14 bases. This CDR3 region has 14 residues. From germline, CDR1 is SGHTA and CDR2 FQGNSA. CDR3 nucleotides: TGTGCCAGCAGCCGCATCCAGGGCCTCTACGAGCAGTACTTC. This translates into CASSRIQGLYEQYF.

This chain links TRBV9 with TRBJ2-5; 9 nucleotides agree with TRBD2. This CDR3 has 15 residues. Germline lookup yields CDR1 SGDLS and CDR2 YYNGEE. Trimming cost V 4 bases and J 4 bases; bases outside gene matches: 8. The CDR3 sequence is CASSIVAGEVETQYF. DNA for the CDR3: TGTGCCAGCAGCATCGTAGCGGGAGAGGTAGAGACCCAGTACTTC.